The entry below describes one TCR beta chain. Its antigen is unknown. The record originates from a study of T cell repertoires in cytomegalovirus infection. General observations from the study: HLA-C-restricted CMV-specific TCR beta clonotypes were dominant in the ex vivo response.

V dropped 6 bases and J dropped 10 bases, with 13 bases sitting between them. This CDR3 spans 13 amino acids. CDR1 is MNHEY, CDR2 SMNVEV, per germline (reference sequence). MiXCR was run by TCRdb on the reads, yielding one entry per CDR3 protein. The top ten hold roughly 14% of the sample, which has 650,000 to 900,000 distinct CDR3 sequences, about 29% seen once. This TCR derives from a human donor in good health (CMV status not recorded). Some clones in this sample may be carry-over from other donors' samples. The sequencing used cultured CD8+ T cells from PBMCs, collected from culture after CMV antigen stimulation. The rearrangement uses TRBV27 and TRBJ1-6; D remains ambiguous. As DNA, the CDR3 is TGTGCCAGCAGCCAAAAGGGTGCGTCACCCCTCCACTTT. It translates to CASSQKGASPLHF.